This TCR beta chain derives from a study of blood T cell repertoires in COVID-19. Study summary: COVID-19 samples from acute and convalescent phases originated in the United States, Italy and Spain.

TCRdb keeps only in-frame clones here, not all; method: immunoSEQ multiplex PCR. The repertoire holds about 150,000 clones, with about 80% as singletons. CDR1 and CDR2 (germline): SGDLS, YYNGEE. The CDR3 sequence is 15 residues long. The ends were cut back, 2 bases at V and 2 bases at J, with 10 bases in the middle. The sample comprised peripheral blood. This TCR was recovered from a human donor in a cohort sampled during active COVID-19. This chain joins TRBV9 and TRBJ2-2, with a weak D call TRBD1 (6 bases). CDR3 bases: TGTGCCAGCAGCGTCACCGGGACAAACACCGGGGAGCTGTTTTTT. Amino acids: CASSVTGTNTGELFF.